One sample yielded the 19 T cell receptor beta chains listed below, sequenced in a study of blood T cell repertoires in COVID-19 (dated by TCRdb to 2020 to 2021). Libraries were built with the immunoSEQ multiplex PCR assay. The clones in this table, taken by TCRdb from immuneACCESS, are in-frame only. Not every clone is retained; where verified, under half of the shortfall comes from an unresolved V gene, and the cause of the rest is unknown. In all, the sample holds about 230,000 clones, and 84% of those were seen once. Under 2% of the sample rests with the top ten. Sequencing used PBMCs or T cells enriched from blood (not recorded which). These receptors came from a man in his 60s who had recovered from COVID-19.

Comments on this clone: At one end the junction does not follow the germline gene, possibly because of a read error. The CDR3 nucleotides read TGTGCCAGCAGTCAAGAAGACAGGGGGCTTCGGAATGGCTACACCTTC. Its translation: CASSQEDRGLRNGYTF. V and J are TRBV3-1 (or the pseudogene TRBV3-2) and TRBJ1-2; 10 bases fit TRBD1. CDR3 length: 16 amino acids. From germline, CDR1 is LGHDT and CDR2 YNNKEL (reference sequence).

V is TRBV7-8 and J is TRBJ1-4, with D perhaps matching TRBD1 (5 bases). The V gene lost 1 base and the J gene lost 8 bases, with 11 bases spanning the gap. The germline V gene has CDR1 SGHVS and CDR2 FQNEAQ. This CDR3 is 14 amino acids long. CDR3 loop: CASSLGGRAEKLFF. The CDR3 DNA reads as TGTGCCAGCAGCTTAGGGGGCCGCGCCGAAAAACTGTTTTTT.

V gene TRBV5-8 combines with J gene TRBJ2-3, with 7 bases lining up with TRBD2. The CDR3 has 15 amino acids. The V gene's germline CDR1 is SGHTS and CDR2 YDEGEE. V trimming: 3 bases; J trimming: 0 bases; junction bases outside the gene matches: 4. The CDR3 is CASSSGGGSTDTQYF. The CDR3 bases are TGTGCCAGCAGCTCGGGCGGGGGTAGCACAGATACGCAGTATTTT.

This clone was counted a few times. The gene calls are TRBV30 and TRBJ1-6; D is unclear. In germline, CDR1 is GTSNPN, CDR2 SVGIG (reference sequence). Trimming shortened V by 0 bases and J by 11 bases, and 14 bases separated the two germline ends. The CDR3 loop spans 14 amino acids. The CDR3 sequence is CAWSVILRLAPLHF. The CDR3, as DNA: TGTGCCTGGAGTGTAATACTGCGGCTGGCACCCCTCCACTTT.

The chain carries TRBV4-3 and TRBJ1-3; D ambiguous. Germline loops: CDR1 LGHNA, CDR2 YSLEER. Trimming stripped 0 bases from V and 0 bases from J, with 9 bases between. The CDR3 extends over 16 amino acids. DNA of the CDR3: TGCGCCAGCAGCCAAGAAGGCGGTTTCTCTGGAAACACCATATATTTT. It specifies CASSQEGGFSGNTIYF.

This clone was seen more than once but under ten times. CDR3 sequence (DNA): TGCGCCAGCAGCCAAGATCTTGAGCGACGACTTTCCTACAATGAGCAGTTCTTC. The encoded protein is CASSQDLERRLSYNEQFF. The chain recombines TRBV4-3 with TRBJ2-1; D remains ambiguous. CDR3 length: 18 amino acids. Germline CDR1 reads LGHNA; CDR2 reads YSLEER. V was shortened by 0 bases and J by 1 base, with 16 bases between the two germline ends.

This clone appeared a few times. The chain recombines TRBV7-8 with TRBJ1-1; D unclear. Deletions cut 2 bases from V and 2 bases from J, with 3 bases between. CDR1 and CDR2 (germline): SGHVS, FQNEAQ. The CDR3 has 12 residues. The CDR3 reads CASSLYNTEAFF. The CDR3 DNA sequence: TGTGCCAGCAGCTTATATAACACTGAAGCTTTCTTT.

This rearrangement joins TRBV10-2 to TRBJ1-2; a possible D gene is TRBD1 (5 bases). Germline CDR1 reads WSHSY; CDR2 reads SAAADI. V was clipped by 3 bases and J by 3 bases, with 5 bases between them. The CDR3 has 12 residues. CDR3 in DNA: TGCGCCAGCAGTGAACAGGACTATGGCTACACCTTC. It specifies CASSEQDYGYTF.

V usage is TRBV4-2 and J usage is TRBJ1-5, with a tentative D call TRBD1 (5 bases). V lost 0 bases to trimming and J lost 4 bases, with 19 bases between them. Germline CDR1 LGHNA, CDR2 YNFKEQ. CDR3 length: 18 residues. The CDR3 bases are TGTGCCAGCAGCCAAGATCTAAACAGTTGGGGGGGGAATCAGCCCCAGCATTTT. Translating it yields CASSQDLNSWGGNQPQHF.

This chain connects TRBV11-2 to TRBJ2-7; 9 nucleotides align to TRBD1. Germline V gives CDR1 SGHAT, CDR2 FQNNGV. The CDR3 has 15 residues. With 0 bases clipped from V and 4 bases from J, the junction kept 4 bases outside the gene matches. The CDR3 DNA reads TGTGCCAGCAGCTTAGAAAGGACAGGGGTGTACGAGCAGTACTTC. Translating it yields CASSLERTGVYEQYF. The complete variable domain, with remaining parts taken from reference TRBV11-2 and TRBJ2-7, reads EAGVAQSPRYKIIEKRQSVAFWCNPISGHATLYWYQQILGQGPKLLIQFQNNGVVDDSQLPKDRFSAERLKGVDSTLKIQPAKLEDSAVYLCASSLERTGVYEQYFGPGTRLTVT.

The chain couples TRBV13 to TRBJ2-3; TRBD2 aligns across 7 bases. CDR1 PRHDT and CDR2 FYEKMQ come from the germline V gene (reference sequence). This CDR3 spans 17 amino acids. The junction had 18 bases not matched to a gene; V was cut back by 8 bases and J by 4 bases. CDR3 DNA sequence: TGTGCCAGCGCCCTACTAGCGAGCGCCAGAACCGCAGATACGCAGTATTTT. The encoded protein is CASALLASARTADTQYF.

The chain uses TRBV7-8 and TRBJ1-5, with D possibly matching TRBD1 (5 bases). Trimming took 1 base from V and 6 from J, leaving 16 bases between them. This CDR3 contains 16 residues. Per the germline V gene, CDR1 is SGHVS and CDR2 is FQNEAQ. CDR3 in DNA: TGTGCCAGCAGCTTAGTCGCAGGGTTGTCCAGTCAGCCCCAGCATTTT. It translates to CASSLVAGLSSQPQHF.

The J gene is TRBJ2-3, the V gene TRBV11-2; 14 bases fit TRBD2. This CDR3 has 18 amino acids. CDR1 SGHAT and CDR2 FQNNGV come from the germline V gene. The ends lost 4 bases at V and 1 base at J; junction bases unmatched: 7. The CDR3 nucleotides are TGTGCCAGCAGCTATAGCGGACTAGCGGGGGGCCGCACAGATACGCAGTATTTT. Translated: CASSYSGLAGGRTDTQYF.

The gene calls are TRBV11-2 and TRBJ1-2; tentative D call: TRBD1 (6 bases). The CDR3 has 14 amino acids. Between the trimmed V and J ends, which lost 5 bases and 8 bases, there was a span of 18 bases. Germline CDR1 reads SGHAT; CDR2 reads FQNNGV. As DNA, the CDR3 is TGTGCCAGCAGCGTCGTGACAGGACCGAGCGGCTACACCTTC. Protein sequence: CASSVVTGPSGYTF.

V usage is TRBV5-6 and J usage is TRBJ2-1; 7 positions match TRBD2. Per germline, CDR1 SGHDT and CDR2 YYEEEE. V trimming: 2 bases; J trimming: 6 bases; junction bases outside the gene matches: 5. The CDR3 length is 14 residues. The CDR3 here is CASSFGGTTNEQFF. CDR3 DNA: TGTGCCAGCAGCTTCGGGGGGACTACCAATGAGCAGTTCTTC.

This sequence joins TRBV7-2 and TRBJ2-3; unclear D gene. V dropped 1 base and J dropped 3 bases, with 11 bases sitting between them. The CDR3 has 15 residues. From germline, CDR1 is SGHTA and CDR2 FQGNSA. DNA for the CDR3: TGTGCCAGCAGCTTAGTTGTCCTTACTACAGATACGCAGTATTTT. Encoded protein: CASSLVVLTTDTQYF.

CDR3 region: CSVGAGGMEEKLFF. DNA of the CDR3: TGCAGCGTTGGCGCCGGAGGGATGGAGGAAAAACTGTTTTTT. The J gene is TRBJ1-4, the V gene TRBV29-1; D not certain. Trimming removed 4 bases from V and 8 bases from J, with 17 bases in between. Germline CDR1 reads SQVTM; CDR2 reads ANQGSEA. This CDR3 is 14 amino acids long.

This chain joins TRBV6-5 and TRBJ1-1; the D gene is possibly TRBD1 (6 bases). The V end lost 6 bases, the J end lost 7 bases, and 9 bases lay between the germline ends. CDR3 length: 11 residues. CDR1 MNHEY and CDR2 SVGAGI come from the germline V gene. CDR3 sequence reads: CASRQGSEAFF. The CDR3 DNA reads TGTGCCAGCAGGCAGGGGAGTGAAGCTTTCTTT.

The chain couples TRBV5-6 to TRBJ2-7; 12 bases match TRBD2. The germline V gene encodes CDR1 SGHDT and CDR2 YYEEEE. The V gene end was trimmed by 1 base and the J gene end by 3 bases; junction bases not matched to a gene: 2. The CDR3 has 15 residues. CDR3 in DNA: TGTGCCAGCAGCTTGACTAGCGGGGGGAACTACGAGCAGTACTTC. It encodes CASSLTSGGNYEQYF.